Below are 9 T cell receptor beta chains sequenced from a single sample in a study of tumor-infiltrating lymphocytes in oesophageal squamous cell carcinoma (dated by TCRdb to about 2016). Sequencing used an Illumina HiSeq 2000. TCRdb reprocessing: public reads trimmed at Q25 with fastp, clones called with MiXCR, in-frame beta chains kept. All rows with the same CDR3 protein become a single entry with the most common DNA and genes. Counted in this sample were roughly 11,000 distinct CDR3 sequences; roughly three fifths of them appeared once. The ten most abundant clones make up roughly 50% of the sample. Sequencing input: blood. These receptors all come from a female donor with esophageal squamous cell carcinoma.

This clonotype has a handful of counts. The chain combines TRBV7-8 with TRBJ2-3; 8 bases align to TRBD1. Germline CDR1 SGHVS, CDR2 FQNEAQ. V shed 1 base and J 5 bases; nucleotides not matched to a gene: 8. The CDR3 length is 16 residues. CDR3 DNA: TGTGCCAGCAGCTTAGAAGGCAGGGGGCTCGGAGATACGCAGTATTTT. This translates into CASSLEGRGLGDTQYF.

This clonotype has ten or more counts. V usage is TRBV6-1 and J usage is TRBJ2-3, with TRBD2 matching over 10 bases. Germline CDR1 is MNHNS and CDR2 is SASEGT. This CDR3 has 16 amino acids. V was pared by 4 bases and J by 2 bases, with 6 bases of the junction left unmatched. The CDR3 loop reads CASSARTSGNTDTQYF. The CDR3 bases are TGTGCCAGCAGTGCAAGGACTAGCGGCAACACAGATACGCAGTATTTT.

This clonotype occurred a few times. The chain employs TRBV7-2 and TRBJ2-3; D unclear. The V end lost 1 base, the J end lost 0 bases, and 5 bases lay between the germline ends. The CDR3 loop spans 14 amino acids. The germline gives CDR1 SGHTA, CDR2 FQGNSA. CDR3 nucleotides: TGTGCCAGCAGCTTAGACTCTAGCACAGATACGCAGTATTTT. It encodes CASSLDSSTDTQYF.

This clonotype was counted a few times. The rearrangement joins TRBV5-3 to TRBJ2-4, with D possibly matching TRBD2 (6 bases). The J call may be faulty, since TRBJ2-1 better matches the DNA end. TRBV5-3 is annotated as an ORF whose role is uncertain. The length of the CDR3 is 14 residues. The chain's CDR3 is CAPGPASAYNEQFF. The CDR3 nucleotides are TGTGCCCCTGGTCCCGCTAGCGCGTACAATGAGCAGTTCTTC.

This clonotype was detected only a few times. V and J are TRBV6-1 and TRBJ2-1; 9 nucleotides agree with TRBD2. Trimming took 5 bases from V and 5 from J; bases not matched to a gene: 7. Germline assignment: CDR1 MNHNS and CDR2 SASEGT. This CDR3 spans 15 amino acids. The CDR3 spells CASSSRGLAHNEQFF. The CDR3 bases are TGTGCCAGCAGTTCACGGGGACTAGCCCACAATGAGCAGTTCTTC.

This clonotype appeared a single time. This chain links TRBV10-3 with TRBJ2-7; D gene ambiguous. TRBJ2-5 matches the DNA end more closely, so the J call is doubtful. Germline CDR1 reads ENHRY; CDR2 reads SYGVKD. The CDR3 runs 12 residues. CDR3: CAIRGSQETQYF. The CDR3 DNA follows: TGTGCCATCAGGGGCAGCCAAGAGACCCAGTACTTC.

The chain uses TRBV7-6 and TRBJ2-1; the D is unclear. In germline, CDR1 is SGHVS, CDR2 FNYEAQ. V was clipped by 8 bases and J by 10 bases, with 18 bases between them. There are 13 residues in the CDR3. The CDR3 bases are TGTGCCAGCGAAGCCAGGAGTTCTTACGAGCAGTTCTTC. Translation gives CASEARSSYEQFF.

The CDR3: CASSLMGMGEAFF. The CDR3 DNA reads as TGTGCCAGCAGCTTAATGGGGATGGGTGAAGCTTTCTTT. The V and J genes are TRBV11-2 and TRBJ1-1; D unresolved. There are 13 residues in the CDR3. Germline CDR1 SGHAT, CDR2 FQNNGV. V gave up 2 bases and J gave up 7 bases, with 11 bases separating them.

The chain recombines TRBV7-9 with TRBJ2-3, with D unclear. CDR3 length: 14 amino acids. The germline V gene has CDR1 SEHNR and CDR2 FQNEAQ (reference sequence). V was cut by 1 base and J by 6 bases, with 11 bases left in between. The CDR3 DNA sequence: TGTGCCAGCAGCTTAGGTCAGGCCGGGGATACGCAGTATTTT. Its protein product is CASSLGQAGDTQYF.